This TCR beta chain was obtained from a study of blood T cell repertoires in COVID-19. Study summary: The cDNA or gDNA used as material had been derived from T cells, B-cell-depleted T cells, or PBMCs.

Trimming took 4 bases from V and 7 from J, leaving 14 bases between them. Germline CDR1 is SNHLY and CDR2 is FYNNEI. The CDR3 loop spans 14 amino acids. The data were produced by immunoSEQ multiplex PCR, yet TCRdb's version contains in-frame clones alone and is incomplete. The sample lists over 200,000 clones, 81% occurring once. Participant reports of clinical history set cohort assignment. This receptor was identified in a man aged 40-49 years who had recovered from COVID-19. Sequences were obtained from PBMCs or T cells enriched from blood (not recorded which). The rearrangement uses TRBV2 and TRBJ1-5, with unresolved D. This chain's CDR3 is CASSVGSPGQPQHF. CDR3 DNA: TGTGCCAGCAGTGTTGGGTCTCCGGGGCAGCCCCAGCATTTT.